Listed below are T cell receptor beta chains from one sample, sequenced in a study of OX40 agonist ivuxolimab in advanced cancers. The data were produced by immunoSEQ multiplex PCR, yet TCRdb's version contains in-frame clones alone and is incomplete. The sample records 45,000 to 50,000 clones, about 89% being singletons. The sample in question was CD4+ or CD8+ T cells sorted from blood, obtained in a trial of the OX40 agonist ivuxolimab. These receptors all come from an adult with an advanced solid tumor such as melanoma, head and neck, liver or kidney cancer. CDR3s include the opening cysteine and the closing phenylalanine or tryptophan. A D gene is named only where the DNA matches it firmly. Where a row states a size, it is once, few, many or the class of an expanded clone; other rows omit it.

TRBJ2-7 | TRBV5-1 | . | . | CASSFGSEGLYEQYF | TGCGCCAGCAGCTTTGGTTCTGAGGGTCTATACGAGCAGTACTTC
TRBJ1-1 | TRBV4-3 | . | . | CASSQLSRGLEAFF | TGCGCCAGCAGCCAACTCTCCCGGGGGCTTGAAGCTTTCTTT
TRBJ1-1 | TRBV9 | . | . | CASSVSGSREGINTEAFF | TGTGCCAGCAGCGTGAGCGGGTCTCGGGAGGGGATTAACACTGAAGCTTTCTTT
TRBJ2-7 | TRBV19 | TRBD1 | few | CASVMTGGSYEQYF | TGTGCCAGCGTCATGACAGGGGGCAGCTACGAGCAGTACTTC
TRBJ1-6 | TRBV4-2 | . | . | CASSLRHHWSSYNSPLHF | TGTGCCAGCAGCCTCCGACATCACTGGAGCTCCTATAATTCACCCCTCCACTTT
TRBJ2-3 | TRBV29-1 | . | . | CSVEGKAERTDTQYF | TGCAGCGTTGAAGGAAAAGCGGAGCGCACAGATACGCAGTATTTT
TRBJ2-7 | TRBV4-3 | TRBD1 | . | CASSQDKGAGYEQYF | TGCGCCAGCAGCCAAGATAAGGGGGCCGGCTACGAGCAGTACTTC
TRBJ2-2 | TRBV4-3 | . | . | CASSQAVDANTGELFF | TGCGCCAGCAGCCAAGCAGTCGACGCGAACACCGGGGAGCTGTTTTTT
TRBJ1-5 | TRBV4-3 | . | . | CASSPGRYSNQPQHF | TGCGCCAGCAGCCCGGGGCGGTATAGCAATCAGCCCCAGCATTTT
TRBJ2-2 | TRBV5-4 | . | . | CASSLGSNTGELFF | TGTGCCAGCAGCTTGGGGAGTAACACCGGGGAGCTGTTTTTT
TRBJ2-1 | TRBV19 | . | . | CASSIPSSYNEQFF | TGTGCCAGTAGTATTCCGAGCTCCTACAATGAGCAGTTCTTC
TRBJ1-6 | TRBV6-5 | . | few | CASSYIRRWNSPLHF | TGTGCCAGCAGTTACATACGACGGTGGAATTCACCCCTCCACTTT
TRBJ2-6 | TRBV9 | . | once | CASSPHLSGANVLTF | TGTGCCAGCAGCCCTCATCTATCTGGGGCCAACGTCCTGACTTTC
TRBJ2-7 | TRBV5-4 | TRBD2 | medium-sized | CASSFYGGNYEQYF | TGTGCCAGCAGCTTTTACGGGGGGAACTACGAGCAGTACTTC
TRBJ2-7 | TRBV28 | TRBD1 | . | CASRYDRGPYEQYF | TGTGCCAGCAGGTACGACAGGGGCCCCTACGAGCAGTACTTC
TRBJ2-3 | TRBV5-1 | TRBD2 | . | CASSPMDTSGGPSTDTQYF | TGCGCCAGCAGCCCAATGGACACTAGCGGGGGCCCTAGCACAGATACGCAGTATTTT
TRBJ2-5 | TRBV15 | . | . | CATSRETRPQETQYF | TGTGCCACCAGCAGAGAAACTAGACCTCAAGAGACCCAGTACTTC
TRBJ2-1 | TRBV29-1 | TRBD2 | . | CSVGASGAYNEQFF | TGCAGCGTTGGGGCTAGCGGGGCTTACAATGAGCAGTTCTTC
TRBJ2-6 | TRBV18 | . | . | CASSQPRGGANVLTF | TGTGCCAGCTCACAACCCCGGGGGGGGGCCAACGTCCTGACTTTC
TRBJ1-1 | TRBV9 | . | . | CASSVGGGITEAFF | TGTGCCAGCAGCGTAGGGGGAGGGATCACTGAAGCTTTCTTT
TRBJ2-7 | TRBV30 | . | . | CAWGQSYEQYF | TGTGCCTGGGGACAATCCTACGAGCAGTACTTC
TRBJ2-5 | TRBV29-1 | . | . | CSVEVRAAIQETQYF | TGCAGCGTTGAAGTCCGGGCCGCAATTCAAGAGACCCAGTACTTC
TRBJ2-1 | TRBV9 | TRBD2 | . | CASSIRTSGINEQFF | TGTGCCAGCAGCATCCGGACTAGCGGGATTAATGAGCAGTTCTTC
TRBJ2-7 | TRBV27 | . | . | CAEAGTRTYEQYF | TGTGCCGAAGCCGGGACCCGAACCTACGAGCAGTACTTC
TRBJ1-1 | TRBV5-6 | . | . | CASRPDRNTEAFF | TGTGCCAGCAGACCCGACAGGAACACTGAAGCTTTCTTT
TRBJ1-4 | TRBV5-4 | TRBD1 | . | CASSSGQGREKLFF | TGTGCCAGCAGCTCCGGACAGGGGAGAGAAAAACTGTTTTTT
TRBJ1-3 | TRBV9 | TRBD1 | . | CASSPQDRRYENTIYF | TGTGCCAGCAGCCCCCAGGACAGGAGGTATGAAAACACCATATATTTT
TRBJ2-3 | TRBV7-3 | TRBD1 | . | CASSSSGTGRTDTQYF | TGTGCCAGCAGCTCGTCCGGGACAGGGCGCACAGATACGCAGTATTTT
TRBJ2-7 | TRBV6-5 | TRBD1 | . | CASSVGQVAEQYF | TGTGCCAGCAGTGTGGGACAGGTTGCCGAGCAGTACTTC
TRBJ1-5 | TRBV28 | . | . | CASSLNGGQPQHF | TGTGCCAGCAGTTTAAATGGAGGTCAGCCCCAGCATTTT
TRBJ2-5 | TRBV13 | . | . | CASSLRGRPPQETQYF | TGTGCCAGCAGCTTACGGGGGAGGCCCCCCCAAGAGACCCAGTACTTC